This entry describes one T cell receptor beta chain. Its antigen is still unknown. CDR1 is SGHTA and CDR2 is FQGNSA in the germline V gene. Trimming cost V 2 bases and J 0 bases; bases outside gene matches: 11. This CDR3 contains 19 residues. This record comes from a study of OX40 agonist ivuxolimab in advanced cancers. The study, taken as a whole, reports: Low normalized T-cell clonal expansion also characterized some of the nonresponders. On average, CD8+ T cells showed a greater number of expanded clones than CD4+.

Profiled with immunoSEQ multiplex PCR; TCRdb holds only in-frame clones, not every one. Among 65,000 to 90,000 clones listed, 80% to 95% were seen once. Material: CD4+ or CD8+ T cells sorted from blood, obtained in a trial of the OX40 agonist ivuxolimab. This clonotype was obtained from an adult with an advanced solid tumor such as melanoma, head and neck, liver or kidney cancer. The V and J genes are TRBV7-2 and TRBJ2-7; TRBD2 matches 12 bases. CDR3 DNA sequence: TGTGCCAGCAGCTTATCTGCGACTAGCGGGAGACCGAGCTCCTACGAGCAGTACTTC. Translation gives CASSLSATSGRPSSYEQYF.